The sequence of this T cell receptor beta chain was determined in a study of T cells in Graves' hyperthyroidism and ophthalmopathy. Amplification of TCR beta CDR3 regions was performed using RNA transcripts as template. When the TCR CDR3 underwent first-round RT-PCR, the HTBI primer set was used. A single record per CDR3 protein comes from TCRdb applying MiXCR to the multiplex PCR reads. There are roughly 380,000 distinct CDR3 sequences in the sample; 19% occur only once, and 3.5% to 4% lies in the top ten. In its sample, this clonotype was seen many times. V shed 4 bases and J shed 3 bases, with 11 bases lying between them. Germline V lookup: CDR1 SGHRS, CDR2 YFSETQ. This CDR3 region has 13 residues. Exclusion of a patient resulted from uncontrolled infection, other autoimmune disease, pregnancy or lactation. Diagnosing involved the use of clinical symptoms, serum thyroxine and TRAb, thyroid ultrasound and orbital computed tomography.

This chain uses TRBV5-1 with TRBJ2-7; D is undetermined. Sequencing used blood. This sequence originates from a woman between 18 and 29 years old with Graves' hyperthyroidism. The DNA of the CDR3 is TGCGCCAGCAGCCCCGATGTCCGCTACGAGCAGTACTTC. Translating gives CASSPDVRYEQYF.